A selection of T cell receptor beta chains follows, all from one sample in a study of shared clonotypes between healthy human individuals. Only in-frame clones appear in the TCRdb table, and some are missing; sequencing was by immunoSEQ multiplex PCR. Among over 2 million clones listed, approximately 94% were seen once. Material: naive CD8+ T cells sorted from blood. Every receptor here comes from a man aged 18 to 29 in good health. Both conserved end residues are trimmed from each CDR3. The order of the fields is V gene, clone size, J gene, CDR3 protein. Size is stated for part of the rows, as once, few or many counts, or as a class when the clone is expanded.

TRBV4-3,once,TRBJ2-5,ASSQEYLATPGEETQY
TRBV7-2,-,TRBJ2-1,ASSLDLAGFNEQF
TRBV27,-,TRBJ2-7,ASSLSLGTYEQY
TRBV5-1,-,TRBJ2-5,ASSLEGTRWEVQY
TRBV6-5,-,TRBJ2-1,ASSYTARDEQF
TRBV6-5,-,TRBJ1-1,ASSYGLGVMDTEAF
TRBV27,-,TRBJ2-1,ASSLSSEGYNEQF
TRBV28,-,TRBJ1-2,ASSPVTGFPTNYGYT
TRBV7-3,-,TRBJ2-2,ASSLSTGELF
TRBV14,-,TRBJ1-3,ASSHWGSGNTIY
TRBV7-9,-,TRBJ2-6,ASSSHVSGANVLT
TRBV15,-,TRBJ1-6,ATSREASPLH
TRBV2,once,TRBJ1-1,ASSLPGQGDEAF
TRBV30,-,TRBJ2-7,AGWASATYEQY
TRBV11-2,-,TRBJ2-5,ASSLDSATETQY
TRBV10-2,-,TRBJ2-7,ASSETYEQY
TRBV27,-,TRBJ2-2,ASRILAGGLNTGELF
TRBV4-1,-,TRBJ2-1,ASSLYPISEQF
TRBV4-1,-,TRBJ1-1,ASSQSGGRTEAF
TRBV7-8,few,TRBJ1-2,ASSLIGVGYGYT
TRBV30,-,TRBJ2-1,AWSVLEREGRRNEQF
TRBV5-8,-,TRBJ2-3,ASSLGLAGGTDTQY